The 22 T cell receptor beta chains presented below share a single source sample, sequenced in a study of Graves' ophthalmopathy and Graves' hyperthyroidism. RNA transcripts were the template, and TCR beta CDR3 regions were amplified from them. HTBI-primed RT-PCR formed the first round, and a multiplex PCR formed the second. From the multiplex PCR reads, TCRdb called clonotypes with MiXCR, one entry per CDR3 protein. In the table there are 620,000 or so distinct CDR3 sequences, approximately 21% of which are singletons. The sample was peripheral blood. These receptors were obtained from a woman aged 18-29 years with stable Graves' hyperthyroidism. Some clones in this sample may be carry-over from other donors' samples.

This clonotype has more than one count but fewer than ten. The CDR3 DNA reads as TGTGCCAGCAGTCCGTCACCGAGCAAGGGGCTAATGAACACTGAAGCTTTCTTT. This gives the protein CASSPSPSKGLMNTEAFF. The rearrangement uses TRBV27 and TRBJ1-1, with D perhaps TRBD1 (5 bases). Trimming removed 5 bases at V and 0 bases at J, with 22 bases between. CDR1 is MNHEY, CDR2 SMNVEV, per germline (reference sequence). CDR3 length: 18 residues.

This clonotype was counted ten times or more. The rearrangement links TRBV4-2 to TRBJ2-2, with D tentatively TRBD2 (5 bases). This CDR3 contains 17 residues. Looked up from germline, CDR1 is LGHNA and CDR2 is YNFKEQ. Trimming took 0 bases from V and 3 from J, leaving 14 bases between them. The DNA for the CDR3 is TGTGCCAGCAGCCAAGATCTGATTAGCGTGTACACCGGGGAGCTGTTTTTT. Translation gives CASSQDLISVYTGELFF.

This clonotype was recorded many times. DNA for the CDR3: TGTGCCAGCAGTTTTGGGGGCGCCACTGAAGCTTTCTTT. This gives the protein CASSFGGATEAFF. The chain employs TRBV6-2 or TRBV6-3 and TRBJ1-1, with D tentatively TRBD1 (6 bases). Germline CDR1 MNHEY, CDR2 SVGEGT. The CDR3 is made up of 13 amino acids. Trimming pared 4 bases from V and 4 bases from J, leaving 10 bases between.

This clonotype was observed many times. The chain has TRBV5-1 and TRBJ2-7; the D call may be TRBD1 or TRBD2 (5 bases each). The CDR3 extends over 15 amino acids. V shed 0 bases and J shed 4 bases, with 14 bases lying between them. Germline V gives CDR1 SGHRS, CDR2 YFSETQ. The CDR3 DNA reads as TGCGCCAGCAGCTTGGAGGGGAGCTCCAGGTACGAGCAGTACTTC. Encoded protein: CASSLEGSSRYEQYF.

The sample holds many counts of this clonotype. The genes are TRBV7-8 and TRBJ1-2; D is undetermined. Germline V gene data show CDR1 as SGHVS and CDR2 as FQNEAQ. V lost 3 bases and J 2 bases, leaving 4 bases between the germline ends. The CDR3 runs to 12 residues. CDR3 nucleotide sequence: TGTGCCAGCAGCTTGAGGAACTATGGCTACACCTTC. This codes for CASSLRNYGYTF.

The table lists this clonotype with many counts. CDR3: CSALIQETQYF. The CDR3, as DNA: TGCAGTGCTCTTATCCAAGAGACCCAGTACTTC. The gene calls are TRBV20-1 and TRBJ2-5; D is ambiguous. Trimming stripped 5 bases from V and 1 base from J, with 5 bases between. The CDR3 has 11 amino acids. The germline gives CDR1 DFQATT, CDR2 SNEGSKA (reference sequence).

This chain connects TRBV6-1 to TRBJ1-2, with 8 bases identical to TRBD1. The junction had 4 bases not matched to a gene; V was cut back by 7 bases and J by 6 bases. The CDR3 extends over 12 amino acids. The germline V gene has CDR1 MNHNS and CDR2 SASEGT. CDR3 DNA: TGTGCCAGCAAGTGGGGACAGGATGGCTACACCTTC. Translation gives CASKWGQDGYTF.

The genes are TRBV6-2 or TRBV6-3 and TRBJ1-5; the D gene is possibly TRBD1 (6 bases). The germline V gene has CDR1 MNHEY and CDR2 SVGEGT. V lost 0 bases and J lost 1, with 13 bases in between. This CDR3 contains 17 residues. The CDR3 bases are TGTGCCAGCAGTTACTCTAAGGGGGGCTACAGCAATCAGCCCCAGCATTTT. Its translation: CASSYSKGGYSNQPQHF.

This clonotype was seen repeatedly, ten times or more. V is TRBV20-1 and J is TRBJ2-7; 10 bases line up with TRBD1. This CDR3 spans 13 amino acids. CDR1 and CDR2 (germline): DFQATT, SNEGSKA (reference sequence). J lost 5 bases, V lost 4 bases, and 5 bases had no gene match. The CDR3 sequence is CSAIGTGANEQYF. The CDR3 coding sequence is TGCAGTGCTATTGGGACAGGGGCGAACGAGCAGTACTTC.

This clonotype was seen ten or more times. This chain uses TRBV19 with TRBJ1-2; D gene unclear. V lost 6 bases, J lost 6 bases, and 17 bases lay in between. Germline V gives CDR1 LNHDA, CDR2 SQIVND (reference sequence). The CDR3 is 14 amino acids. The CDR3 here is CASSNGPYLNGYTF. The CDR3 nucleotides read TGTGCCAGTAGCAACGGACCTTATCTCAATGGCTACACCTTC.

J is TRBJ1-2 and V is TRBV2, with no clear D. CDR1 SNHLY and CDR2 FYNNEI come from the germline V gene. CDR3 size: 15 residues. V shed 7 bases and J shed 2 bases, with 17 bases lying between them. The CDR3 region is CASIRENLSNYGYTF. CDR3 nucleotide sequence: TGTGCCAGCATTCGGGAGAATTTGTCCAACTATGGCTACACCTTC. Full variable domain (remainder filled in from reference TRBV2 and TRBJ1-2): EPEVTQTPSHQVTQMGQEVILRCVPISNHLYFYWYRQILGQKVEFLVSFYNNEISEKSEIFDDQFSVERPDGSNFTLKIRSTKLEDSAMYFCASIRENLSNYGYTFGSGTRLTVV.

This clonotype was seen repeatedly, ten times or more. This rearrangement joins TRBV7-2 to TRBJ1-2; D uncertain. There are 13 residues in the CDR3. V dropped 4 bases and J dropped 8 bases, with 14 bases sitting between them. The germline gives CDR1 SGHTA, CDR2 FQGNSA. In nucleotides, the CDR3 is TGTGCCAGCAGCTCGGCAGGATGGGGAGGCTACACCTTC. Its translation: CASSSAGWGGYTF.

This clonotype was detected many times. The V call is TRBV12-3 or TRBV12-4, the J call TRBJ2-5; D possibly corresponds to TRBD2 (5 bases). V lost 3 bases and J lost 0, with 8 bases in between. The CDR3 consists of 14 residues. The CDR3 region is CASSFSGNQETQYF. In DNA form, the CDR3 reads TGTGCCAGCAGTTTCTCGGGGAACCAAGAGACCCAGTACTTC.

This clonotype has ten or more counts. The V call is TRBV6-1, the J call TRBJ1-1; D is ambiguous. V was cut by 6 bases and J by 9 bases, with 20 bases left in between. The CDR3 extends over 14 amino acids. The germline CDR1 and CDR2 sequences are MNHNS and SASEGT. CDR3 sequence: CASRSYMAQEKAFF. The CDR3 bases are TGTGCCAGCAGATCTTACATGGCCCAAGAGAAAGCTTTCTTT.

The V and J genes are TRBV27 and TRBJ2-5; D is possibly TRBD2 (6 bases). V was trimmed by 3 bases and J by 2 bases, leaving 13 bases between them. Per germline, CDR1 MNHEY and CDR2 SMNVEV (reference sequence). This CDR3 comprises 15 residues. CDR3 in amino acids: CASSFAGTLQETQYF. CDR3 in DNA: TGTGCCAGCAGTTTCGCGGGGACCTTACAAGAGACCCAGTACTTC.

Remarks on this clonotype: A much larger clone is a single base away; this may be a read error. The CDR3 carries no conserved terminal phenylalanine or tryptophan, so it likely arises from a read error. This chain joins TRBV6-1 and TRBJ2-2; 11 nucleotides line up with TRBD1. Unmatched junction bases numbered 9, after V lost 8 bases and J lost 7 bases. This CDR3 spans 15 amino acids. From germline, CDR1 is MNHNS and CDR2 SASEGT. The CDR3 loop reads CASRVDRGRGGELFV. DNA of the CDR3: TGTGCCAGCCGTGTGGACAGGGGGCGAGGCGGGGAGCTGTTTGTT.

This clonotype is a singleton in its sample. This chain connects TRBV20-1 to TRBJ2-7; D is possibly TRBD1 (5 bases). The CDR3 runs 14 residues. Germline assignment: CDR1 DFQATT and CDR2 SNEGSKA (reference sequence). Trimming removed 1 base from V and 5 bases from J, with 15 bases in between. DNA for the CDR3: TGCAGTGCTAGAGTACGCAGGGTCCCCCACGAGCAGTACTTC. Its translation is CSARVRRVPHEQYF.

The rearrangement joins TRBV7-8 to TRBJ1-2; 9 nucleotides align to TRBD1. The germline gives CDR1 SGHVS, CDR2 FQNEAQ. This CDR3 has 15 residues. The ends lost 5 bases at V and 4 bases at J; junction bases unmatched: 8. In nucleotides, the CDR3 is TGTGCCAGCAGCCTAGGACAGGGGCCCGGCTATGGCTACACCTTC. Translating gives CASSLGQGPGYGYTF.

This clonotype was recorded many times. The rearrangement joins TRBV6-5 to TRBJ1-5, with D unresolved. The CDR3 is 13 amino acids. V lost 0 bases and J 0 bases, leaving 0 bases between the germline ends. CDR1 and CDR2 (germline): MNHEY, SVGAGI. This CDR3 is CASSYSSNQPQHF. The CDR3 nucleotides are TGTGCCAGCAGTTACTCTAGCAATCAGCCCCAGCATTTT.

The chain recombines TRBV12-3 or TRBV12-4 with TRBJ1-6, with 11 bases identical to TRBD1. Trimming at V came to 6 bases and at J to 7 bases, leaving 5 bases not matched to a gene. The CDR3 spans 15 residues. As DNA, the CDR3 is TGTGCCAGCAGCCGGACAGGGGGCGGAAATTCACCCCTCCACTTT. Protein sequence: CASSRTGGGNSPLHF.

At least ten counts were recorded for this clonotype. The chain has TRBV6-1 and TRBJ1-5; D gene ambiguous. Germline lookup yields CDR1 MNHNS and CDR2 SASEGT. CDR3 length: 11 amino acids. Trimming stripped 8 bases from V and 6 bases from J, with 8 bases between. CDR3 sequence: CASSETQPQHF. CDR3 sequence (DNA): TGTGCCAGCTCCGAAACTCAGCCCCAGCATTTT.

This clonotype was seen more than once but under ten times. Being one base from a much bigger clone, this may be a read error. The V call is TRBV29-1, the J call TRBJ2-5, with D perhaps matching TRBD2 (6 bases). Germline values: CDR1 SQVTM, CDR2 ANQGSEA. The CDR3 length is 14 residues. CDR3 coding DNA: TGCAGCGTTGAAGGACCGGGACTGCAAGAGACCAAGTACTTC. This translates into CSVEGPGLQETKYF.